This T cell receptor (beta chain) was identified during a study of follicular helper T cells after annual influenza vaccination. Generated by immunoSEQ multiplex PCR, the TCRdb table keeps only in-frame clones and is missing some. Here the sample spans 12,000 or so clones, over 70% being singletons. On this clone itself: Its matching antigen is unknown.

The time point was: 2015-2016 season, pre-vaccination. Study results and limitations: Productive TCRB sequences came from only about 9-21% of cells.

The origin of this receptor is an adult who received the influenza vaccine. The specimen was CXCR5+ CD38- circulating T follicular helper cells from blood, collected on the day of influenza vaccination. The sample's subset: circulating Tfh, non-naive CD4+CXCR5+PD-1+ (ICOS+CD38+ or ICOS-CD38-).

CDR3 coding DNA: TGTGCCAGCAGTGAGCGGGCGTCGAGGATGGAGACCCAGTACTTC. It codes for CASSERASRMETQYF. The chain is built from TRBV6-4 and TRBJ2-5; TRBD2 might be the D (5 bases). V was clipped by 3 bases and J by 5 bases, with 16 bases between them. Germline CDR1 is MRHNA and CDR2 is SNTAGT. CDR3 size: 15 residues.